These 18 T cell receptor beta chains originate from one sample sequenced in a study of STAT3 mutations in large granular lymphocyte leukemia. For these TCRs, the target antigens are not known. Repertoires were generated with immunoSEQ multiplex PCR, while TCRdb's copy carries only in-frame clones and drops some. The table has 30,000 to 35,000 clones, more than 60% seen once. Study conclusions and caveats: Every T-LGLL patient had at least one immunodominant TCRbeta clonotype.

The source material was peripheral blood mononuclear cells. All receptors derive from a woman in her forties or fifties with T-cell large granular lymphocyte leukemia. Some clones in this sample may be carry-over from other donors' samples.

V and J are TRBV4-3 and TRBJ1-4, with TRBD1 matching over 7 bases. The CDR3 runs 17 residues. V was clipped by 0 bases and J by 3 bases; unmatched bases: 7. Germline assignment: CDR1 LGHNA and CDR2 YSLEER. The CDR3 DNA sequence: TGCGCCAGCAGCCAAGATCTCAGGGGGACGGCTAATGAAAAACTGTTTTTT. Amino acids: CASSQDLRGTANEKLFF.

CDR3 DNA sequence: TGTGCCAGCAGCGGGGGGGGGACTAGAGTAAGGTACGAGCAGTACTTC. This translates into CASSGGGTRVRYEQYF. The chain joins TRBV28 to TRBJ2-7, with 8 bases that match TRBD2. The V segment lost 6 bases and the J segment 4 bases; nucleotides outside the gene matches: 14. The CDR3 consists of 16 residues. CDR1 and CDR2 from the germline V gene are MDHEN and SYDVKM.

The chain uses TRBV7-2 and TRBJ2-5; TRBD2 aligns across 12 bases. The V segment lost 5 bases and the J segment 0 bases; nucleotides outside the gene matches: 4. There are 16 residues in the CDR3. The germline V gene has CDR1 SGHTA and CDR2 FQGNSA. The CDR3 nucleotides are TGTGCCAGCAGCACGACTAGCGGGGGTTACCAAGAGACCCAGTACTTC. It encodes CASSTTSGGYQETQYF.

This rearrangement joins TRBV29-1 to TRBJ1-2, with 11 bases aligning to TRBD1. Trimming cost V 0 bases and J 7 bases; bases outside gene matches: 7. Per germline, CDR1 SQVTM and CDR2 ANQGSEA. The CDR3 is 15 amino acids. The CDR3 loop reads CSVEDADRGPGGYTF. CDR3 DNA: TGCAGCGTTGAAGATGCGGACAGGGGGCCAGGTGGCTACACCTTC. The full variable domain, its missing parts supplied by reference TRBV29-1 and TRBJ1-2, is SAVISQKPSRDICQRGTSLTIQCQVDSQVTMMFWYRQQPGQSLTLIATANQGSEATYESGFVIDKFPISRPNLTFSTLTVSNMSPEDSSIYLCSVEDADRGPGGYTFGSGTRLTVV.

This chain connects TRBV5-1 to TRBJ2-3; D is unclear. With 2 bases removed from V and 2 bases from J, the gap between germline ends came to 6 bases. Germline CDR1 reads SGHRS; CDR2 reads YFSETQ. The CDR3 spans 13 residues. Here the CDR3 DNA reads TGCGCCAGCAGCTTCGGCCCCACAGATACGCAGTATTTT. Translating gives CASSFGPTDTQYF.

The rearrangement joins TRBV13 to TRBJ2-1, with D unclear. CDR3 length: 13 amino acids. Germline lookup yields CDR1 PRHDT and CDR2 FYEKMQ (reference sequence). V was cut by 0 bases and J by 7 bases, with 7 bases left in between. CDR3 sequence (DNA): TGTGCCAGCAGCTTAGGCCTGGCGAATGAGCAGTTCTTC. It codes for CASSLGLANEQFF.

V is TRBV5-1 and J is TRBJ2-2; 8 nucleotides match TRBD2. J lost 1 base, V lost 0 bases, and 8 bases had no gene match. The CDR3 has 18 amino acids. The germline V gene has CDR1 SGHRS and CDR2 YFSETQ. In nucleotides, the CDR3 is TGCGCCAGCAGCTTGGGACTAGCGCCCGCAAGGAACACCGGGGAGCTGTTTTTT. Its translation: CASSLGLAPARNTGELFF.

This chain links TRBV5-3 with TRBJ2-2; 9 nucleotides agree with TRBD2. TRBV5-3 is classed as an ORF, of uncertain function. V shed 2 bases and J 7 bases; nucleotides not matched to a gene: 9. The CDR3 totals 16 residues. In DNA, the CDR3 is TGTGCCAGAAGCTTCTTGGCGGGAGGGCCCCACGGGGAGCTGTTTTTT. Its protein is CARSFLAGGPHGELFF.

This clone was detected a few times. The gene calls are TRBV10-3 and TRBJ2-7; 7 positions agree with TRBD2. CDR1 and CDR2 (germline): ENHRY, SYGVKD. CDR3 length: 13 residues. Trimming removed 2 bases from V and 4 bases from J; junction bases left unmatched: 2. As DNA, the CDR3 is TGTGCCATCAGTGAGCAGGGAGGGTACGAGCAGTACTTC. This encodes CAISEQGGYEQYF.

The chain employs TRBV6-6 and TRBJ1-5, with D tentatively TRBD1 (5 bases). Per the germline V gene, CDR1 is MNHNY and CDR2 is SVGAGI (reference sequence). The CDR3 is 15 residues long. Trimming took 0 bases from V and 2 from J, leaving 8 bases between them. The CDR3 DNA reads TGTGCCAGCAGTTACTCCGGGACGGGCAATCAGCCCCAGCATTTT. Amino acids: CASSYSGTGNQPQHF.

V usage is TRBV18 and J usage is TRBJ2-3; the match to TRBD2 covers 7 bases. The CDR3 is 15 residues long. The J segment lost 6 bases and the V segment lost 2 bases, leaving 8 bases of the junction unmatched. Germline V gives CDR1 KGHSH, CDR2 LQKENI. CDR3 sequence (DNA): TGTGCCAGCTCACCAGCAGCGGGAAGTAGGGATACGCAGTATTTT. Amino acids: CASSPAAGSRDTQYF.

The rearrangement links TRBV5-6 to TRBJ2-3; 7 bases are a match to TRBD2. V shed 6 bases, J shed 1 base, and the junction held 20 bases outside the gene matches. The germline V gene encodes CDR1 SGHDT and CDR2 YYEEEE. This CDR3 spans 19 amino acids. Here the CDR3 DNA reads TGTGCCAGCATGGGTGAAACTTTAAGTAGAGGGAGGGGCACAGATACGCAGTATTTT. It is translated as CASMGETLSRGRGTDTQYF. Filled out from reference TRBV5-6 and TRBJ2-3, the complete variable domain reads DAGVTQSPTHLIKTRGQQVTLRCSPKSGHDTVSWYQQALGQGPQFIFQYYEEEERQRGNFPDRFSGHQFPNYSSELNVNALLLGDSALYLCASMGETLSRGRGTDTQYFGPGTRLTVL.

This clone was detected only a few times. The rearrangement links TRBV4-3 to TRBJ1-2; D is unclear. The CDR3 contains 14 residues. Trimming took off 0 bases at V and 8 bases at J, with 13 bases between the two ends. The germline V gene encodes CDR1 LGHNA and CDR2 YSLEER. The CDR3 protein is CASSQDRGPWGYTF. The CDR3 bases are TGCGCCAGCAGCCAAGATCGGGGTCCCTGGGGCTACACCTTC.

This chain joins TRBV29-1 and TRBJ1-2; D uncertain. The V end lost 6 bases, the J end lost 0 bases, and 11 bases lay between the germline ends. The CDR3 sequence is 13 residues long. Germline V CDR1 and CDR2: SQVTM, ANQGSEA. As DNA, the CDR3 is TGCAGCGTGTTGGACGGGACTAACTATGGCTACACCTTC. It is translated as CSVLDGTNYGYTF.

This clone was seen once. The rearrangement links TRBV18 to TRBJ1-1; possible D gene TRBD1, 6 bases. Germline values: CDR1 KGHSH, CDR2 LQKENI. Trimming removed 1 base at V and 1 base at J, with 13 bases between. The CDR3 length is 16 residues. The CDR3 DNA follows: TGTGCCAGCTCACCACAATCTCTGACAGGGAACACTGAAGCTTTCTTT. Protein: CASSPQSLTGNTEAFF. The full variable domain, with the rest looked up from reference TRBV18 and TRBJ1-1, is NAGVMQNPRHLVRRRGQEARLRCSPMKGHSHVYWYRQLPEEGLKFMVYLQKENIIDESGMPKERFSAEFPKEGPSILRIQQVVRGDSAAYFCASSPQSLTGNTEAFFGQGTRLTVV.

The CDR3 DNA reads TGTGCCAGTAAAAAGACTTTGGTCCGGGTGACTGAAGCTTTCTTT. Protein: CASKKTLVRVTEAFF. V is TRBV19 and J is TRBJ1-1; D gene ambiguous. The V gene lost 7 bases and the J gene lost 5 bases, with 20 bases spanning the gap. This CDR3 region has 15 residues. In germline, CDR1 is LNHDA, CDR2 SQIVND (reference sequence).

The V call is TRBV18, the J call TRBJ2-2, with 7 bases lining up with TRBD2. Germline assignment: CDR1 KGHSH and CDR2 LQKENI. V shed 3 bases and J 4 bases; nucleotides not matched to a gene: 2. The CDR3 loop spans 14 amino acids. CDR3 in amino acids: CASSPPSGTGELFF. CDR3 sequence (DNA): TGTGCCAGCTCACCCCCTAGCGGCACCGGGGAGCTGTTTTTT. Drawing the rest from reference TRBV18 and TRBJ2-2, the complete variable domain is NAGVMQNPRHLVRRRGQEARLRCSPMKGHSHVYWYRQLPEEGLKFMVYLQKENIIDESGMPKERFSAEFPKEGPSILRIQQVVRGDSAAYFCASSPPSGTGELFFGEGSRLTVL.

The rearrangement uses TRBV7-9 and TRBJ2-5, with 7 bases matching TRBD2. The V gene's germline CDR1 is SEHNR and CDR2 FQNEAQ (reference sequence). Trimming cost V 1 base and J 5 bases; bases outside gene matches: 10. This CDR3 is 16 amino acids long. The DNA for the CDR3 is TGTGCCAGCAGCTTAGACGGTCGGCGGGAGTACGAGACCCAGTACTTC. Translation: CASSLDGRREYETQYF.